This TCR beta chain was documented in a study of T cell responses to AZD1222 COVID-19 vaccine. Study summary: Second doses that came at about 4 or about 12 weeks were put together. Regarding the study as a whole: Among vaccine-associated CD4 TCRs, coverage spanned spike, with dominance at 160-218 and 743-854.

A remark on this clone: Its antigen remains unidentified. Other nucleotide sequences in the sample specify the same CDR3.

TCRdb's copy holds only in-frame clones and misses some; the assay was immunoSEQ multiplex PCR. There are 150,000 to 200,000 clones in the sample; around 90% occur only once, and 5% to 7% lies in the top ten. The receptor comes from an adult in good health. Sequenced here: peripheral blood, sampled on day 0 of AZD1222 vaccination.

This chain's CDR3 is CASSSAGGYNEQFF. DNA of the CDR3: TGCGCCAGCAGCTCAGCGGGGGGATACAATGAGCAGTTCTTC. The rearrangement joins TRBV5-1 to TRBJ2-1, with 9 bases matching TRBD2. Germline CDR1 reads SGHRS; CDR2 reads YFSETQ. With V trimmed by 3 bases and J by 4 bases, 2 bases remained unmatched. This CDR3 region has 14 residues.